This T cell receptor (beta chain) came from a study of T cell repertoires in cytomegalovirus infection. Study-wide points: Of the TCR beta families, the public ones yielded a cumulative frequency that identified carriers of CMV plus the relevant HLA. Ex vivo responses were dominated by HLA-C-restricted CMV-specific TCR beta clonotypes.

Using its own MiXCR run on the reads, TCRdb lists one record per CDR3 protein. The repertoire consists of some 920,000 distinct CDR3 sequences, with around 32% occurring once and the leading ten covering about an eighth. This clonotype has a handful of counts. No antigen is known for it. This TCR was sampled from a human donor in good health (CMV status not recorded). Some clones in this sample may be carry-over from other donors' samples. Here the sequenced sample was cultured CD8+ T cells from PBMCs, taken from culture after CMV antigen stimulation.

CDR3 residues: CASSPPRGRQPQHF. CDR3 sequence (DNA): TGTGCCAGCAGTCCCCCCAGGGGGCGTCAGCCCCAGCATTTT. The chain links TRBV6-2 or TRBV6-3 to TRBJ1-5, with 8 positions matching TRBD1. V shed 5 bases, J shed 6 bases, and the junction held 6 bases outside the gene matches. The CDR3 length is 14 residues. Germline V lookup: CDR1 MNHEY, CDR2 SVGEGT.